The present TCR beta chain was sequenced within a study of cytomegalovirus exposure and HLA in healthy donors. General study results and limits: Using a false discovery rate of 0.05, a later analysis showed that about 16,000 TCR beta sequences were associated with HLA alleles.

Comment on this clone: What it binds is unknown.

CDR3 size: 16 residues. V shed 5 bases and J shed 4 bases, with 21 bases lying between them. The germline V gene has CDR1 LNHDA and CDR2 SQIVND (reference sequence). The primer mix had 60 Vbeta and 13 Jbeta primers. Clones were read by immunoSEQ multiplex PCR, and TCRdb kept only the in-frame ones, dropping some. Among under 130,000 clones listed, about four fifths were seen once. V and J are TRBV19 and TRBJ2-7; a weak D match, TRBD1 (5 bases). This TCR was recovered from a man under 40 in good health and CMV-seronegative. The source material was PBMCs. The CDR3 DNA is TGTGCCAGTAGTCAAATGGGCGCAGGGAATAGGTACGAGCAGTACTTC. Amino acid sequence: CASSQMGAGNRYEQYF.